The sequence of this T cell receptor beta chain was determined in a study of OX40 agonist ivuxolimab in advanced cancers. Study-wide points: Partial responders at 0.1-3.0 mg/kg showed near-lowest clonal expansion.

About this clone itself: The target antigen is unknown.

V lost 5 bases and J lost 5, with 5 bases in between. Germline CDR1 and CDR2: SEHNR and FQNEAQ (reference sequence). This CDR3 region has 11 residues. Libraries were prepared by immunoSEQ multiplex PCR; TCRdb keeps only in-frame clonotypes and omits some of them. This table has about 120,000 clones, 85% to 90% appearing once. This TCR was recovered from an adult with an advanced solid tumor such as melanoma, head and neck, liver or kidney cancer. The chain employs TRBV7-9 and TRBJ2-3; the D is unclear. The sequencing here drew on CD4+ or CD8+ T cells sorted from blood, taken in a trial of the OX40 agonist ivuxolimab. This CDR3 is CASSIGDTQYF. DNA of the CDR3: TGTGCCAGCAGCATCGGAGATACGCAGTATTTT.